The 19 T cell receptor beta chains listed next were all sequenced from one sample in a study of human T cells and chemical hapten exposure. TCRdb re-analysed the RACE reads in MiXCR, keeping a single row per CDR3 protein. This sample has roughly 380,000 distinct CDR3 sequences, with around 5.5% found just once. Time point described: pre-sensitization, week 0. Stated treatment: therapeutic diphenylcyclopropenone sensitization with weekly scalp DPC. The specimen was whole blood, collected in connection with sensitization to the hapten diphenylcyclopropenone (DPC). These receptors originate from a woman aged 45 to 65 with alopecia areata. Some clones in this sample may be carry-over from other donors' samples.

This clonotype came up many times. This chain links TRBV7-9 with TRBJ1-4, with 7 positions matching TRBD1. The CDR3 has 14 amino acids. V gave up 5 bases and J gave up 8 bases; unmatched junction bases: 8. CDR1 is SEHNR and CDR2 is FQNEAQ in the germline V gene (reference sequence). CDR3 sequence (DNA): TGTGCCAGCAGCCCCGACAGGGTGGGGGAAAAACTGTTTTTT. This encodes CASSPDRVGEKLFF.

J is TRBJ1-4 and V is TRBV11-2, with D possibly being TRBD1 (5 bases). Trimming stripped 5 bases from V and 4 bases from J, with 11 bases between. The germline CDR1 and CDR2 sequences are SGHAT and FQNNGV. This CDR3 is 14 amino acids long. The CDR3 here is CASSRGTDNEKLFF. CDR3 DNA sequence: TGTGCCAGCAGCCGGGGGACGGATAATGAAAAACTGTTTTTT.

V and J are TRBV7-9 and TRBJ1-4; possibly TRBD1 for D (6 bases). The CDR3 loop spans 14 amino acids. Germline values: CDR1 SEHNR, CDR2 FQNEAQ (reference sequence). Trimming took 6 bases from V and 8 from J, leaving 16 bases between them. The DNA for the CDR3 is TGTGCCAGCAGTCCGGCAGGGGACCAGGAAAAACTGTTTTTT. Its translation: CASSPAGDQEKLFF. Using reference TRBV7-9 and TRBJ1-4 for the parts outside the CDR3, the full variable domain is DTGVSQNPRHKITKRGQNVTFRCDPISEHNRLYWYRQTLGQGPEFLTYFQNEAQLEKSRLLSDRFSAERPKGSFSTLEIQRTEQGDSAMYLCASSPAGDQEKLFFGSGTQLSVL.

This clonotype was detected many times. The CDR3 sequence is CASSPQGRNTEAFF. For the CDR3, the DNA is TGTGCCAGCAGTCCACAGGGGCGCAACACTGAAGCTTTCTTT. The chain has TRBV6-1 and TRBJ1-1, with 7 bases that match TRBD1. Germline V gives CDR1 MNHNS, CDR2 SASEGT. This CDR3 is 14 amino acids long. The V gene end was trimmed by 5 bases and the J gene end by 2 bases; junction bases not matched to a gene: 5.

This clonotype was detected a few times. The chain links TRBV19 to TRBJ1-5; D is ambiguous. The CDR3 is 16 residues long. From germline, CDR1 is LNHDA and CDR2 SQIVND (reference sequence). The V gene lost 5 bases and the J gene lost 5 bases, with 19 bases spanning the gap. The CDR3 sequence: CASSSNRSPGDQPQHF. DNA for the CDR3: TGTGCCAGTAGTTCCAATCGGAGCCCAGGTGATCAGCCCCAGCATTTT. Together with reference TRBV19 and TRBJ1-5, the CDR3 gives the full variable domain: DGGITQSPKYLFRKEGQNVTLSCEQNLNHDAMYWYRQDPGQGLRLIYYSQIVNDFQKGDIAEGYSVSREKKESFPLTVTSAQKNPTAFYLCASSSNRSPGDQPQHFGDGTRLSIL.

This clonotype was picked up a small number of times. The chain carries TRBV7-9 and TRBJ2-7, with 7 bases that match TRBD1. Germline CDR1 and CDR2: SEHNR and FQNEAQ (reference sequence). The CDR3 runs to 14 residues. Trimming at V came to 5 bases and at J to 0 bases, leaving 4 bases not matched to a gene. For the CDR3, the DNA is TGTGCCAGCAGCCAACAGGGGAGCTCCTACGAGCAGTACTTC. This sequence encodes CASSQQGSSYEQYF.

This clonotype occurred many times. V gene TRBV5-1 combines with J gene TRBJ2-5; unclear D gene. The germline gives CDR1 SGHRS, CDR2 YFSETQ. The CDR3 has 13 residues. V shed 0 bases and J shed 5 bases, with 8 bases lying between them. This chain's CDR3 is CASSLEPEETQYF. The DNA for the CDR3 is TGCGCCAGCAGCTTGGAGCCAGAGGAGACCCAGTACTTC.

This clonotype was found a few times. V gene TRBV5-4 combines with J gene TRBJ2-3; TRBD2 matches at 8 bases. CDR3 length: 17 residues. Looked up from germline, CDR1 is SGHNT and CDR2 is YYREEE (reference sequence). With V trimmed by 4 bases and J by 5 bases, 15 bases remained unmatched. The CDR3 DNA sequence: TGTGCCAGCAGCCCCATACCCGGGACTAGAGCGGGAGATACGCAGTATTTT. Amino acids: CASSPIPGTRAGDTQYF. Full variable domain (remainder filled in from reference TRBV5-4 and TRBJ2-3): ETGVTQSPTHLIKTRGQQVTLRCSSQSGHNTVSWYQQALGQGPQFIFQYYREEENGRGNFPPRFSGLQFPNYSSELNVNALELDDSALYLCASSPIPGTRAGDTQYFGPGTRLTVL.

This clonotype appeared many times. This chain connects TRBV3-1 to TRBJ2-1, with 10 bases identical to TRBD2. Unmatched junction bases numbered 7, after V lost 1 base and J lost 10 bases. This CDR3 contains 15 residues. CDR1 LGHDT and CDR2 YNNKEL come from the germline V gene (reference sequence). In DNA, the CDR3 is TGTGCCAGCAGCCAAGGACTAGCGGGCTCAAGGGAGCAGTTCTTC. This codes for CASSQGLAGSREQFF.

The rearrangement links TRBV27 to TRBJ2-7, with TRBD2 matching 12 bases. The germline CDR1 and CDR2 sequences are MNHEY and SMNVEV (reference sequence). With 4 bases clipped from V and 2 bases from J, the junction kept 6 bases outside the gene matches. CDR3 length: 16 residues. The CDR3 region has the DNA TGTGCCAGCAGTTCTAGCGGGGGGGCTTTAACCTACGAGCAGTACTTC. The encoded protein is CASSSSGGALTYEQYF.

This clonotype was detected many times. CDR3 DNA: TGTGCCACCAGCCTGACAGGGCTGCCCAACGAGCAGTACTTC. Amino acids: CATSLTGLPNEQYF. The V call is TRBV24-1, the J call TRBJ2-7; 7 bases agree with TRBD1. The V and J ends lost 7 bases and 5 bases, in that order; junction bases with no gene match: 10. Germline CDR1 and CDR2: KGHDR and SFDVKD. The CDR3 extends over 14 amino acids.

In its sample, this clonotype was seen once. A much bigger clone sits one base away, suggesting this may be a read error. This is likely a read error, given that the CDR3 carries no conserved phenylalanine or tryptophan at its end. The rearrangement uses TRBV2 and TRBJ1-1, with D maybe TRBD1 (6 bases). This CDR3 region has 16 residues. Germline CDR1 is SNHLY and CDR2 is FYNNEI. V was clipped by 2 bases and J by 1 base, with 14 bases between them. CDR3 sequence (DNA): TGTGCCAGCAGTGAATACCCATGGGGGGCGAACACTGAAGCTTTCCTT. As protein: CASSEYPWGANTEAFL.

This clonotype has a handful of counts. The rearrangement joins TRBV7-7 to TRBJ1-5; D is undetermined. CDR1 SSHAT and CDR2 FNYEAQ come from the germline V gene (reference sequence). This CDR3 has 13 residues. Trimming cost V 5 bases and J 3 bases, with 8 bases left between them. CDR3 sequence reads: CASSPGFNQPQHF. CDR3 bases: TGTGCCAGCAGCCCCGGATTCAATCAGCCCCAGCATTTT.

The table lists this clonotype with many counts. V and J are TRBV28 and TRBJ1-5, with unresolved D. The length of the CDR3 is 14 residues. From germline, CDR1 is MDHEN and CDR2 SYDVKM. V dropped 5 bases and J dropped 9 bases, with 17 bases sitting between them. CDR3 DNA sequence: TGTGCCAGCAGTACAACTTCAGGTTACCGGCCCCAGCATTTT. It translates to CASSTTSGYRPQHF.

In this sample, this clonotype turned up many times. This chain connects TRBV11-2 to TRBJ2-2, with TRBD2 matching 7 bases. The CDR3 is made up of 15 amino acids. The germline gives CDR1 SGHAT, CDR2 FQNNGV. The junction had 4 bases not matched to a gene; V was cut back by 5 bases and J by 1 base. CDR3 sequence (DNA): TGTGCCAGCAGCCCTAGCGGAGTGAACACCGGGGAGCTGTTTTTT. Translation gives CASSPSGVNTGELFF.

This clonotype has at least ten counts. The CDR3 nucleotides are TGTGCCAGCAGCCACGGACTTGGGGTGGCAGATACGCAGTATTTT. This encodes CASSHGLGVADTQYF. The chain couples TRBV7-9 to TRBJ2-3, with a weak D call TRBD2 (5 bases). Germline CDR1 SEHNR, CDR2 FQNEAQ (reference sequence). V was cut by 5 bases and J by 4 bases, with 16 bases left in between. The CDR3 has 15 residues.

Ten or more counts support this clonotype. The gene calls are TRBV27 and TRBJ2-2, with D tentatively TRBD1 or TRBD2 (5 bases each). The length of the CDR3 is 17 residues. V was cut by 5 bases and J by 0 bases, with 16 bases left in between. Germline CDR1 and CDR2: MNHEY and SMNVEV (reference sequence). This CDR3 is CASSLTTGTANTGELFF. CDR3 bases: TGTGCCAGCAGTCTTACGACCGGGACGGCGAACACCGGGGAGCTGTTTTTT.

The rearrangement links TRBV2 to TRBJ1-6, with D unresolved. CDR3 length equals 16 residues. Germline CDR1 SNHLY, CDR2 FYNNEI. V shed 2 bases and J shed 5 bases, with 13 bases lying between them. CDR3 DNA sequence: TGTGCCAGCAGTGAAAGGGCATTAAATGATAATTCACCCCTCCACTTT. Translating gives CASSERALNDNSPLHF.

Only a few counts were recorded for this clonotype. This sequence joins TRBV29-1 and TRBJ2-7; the D gene is possibly TRBD2 (7 bases). V shed 3 bases and J shed 5 bases, with 11 bases lying between them. This CDR3 is built from 12 residues. The V gene's germline CDR1 is SQVTM and CDR2 ANQGSEA. CDR3 loop: CSVEGGAHEQYF. The CDR3 DNA reads TGCAGCGTTGAGGGGGGGGCGCACGAGCAGTACTTC.